Listed below are T cell receptor beta chains from one sample, sequenced in a study of cytomegalovirus exposure and HLA in healthy donors. TCRdb's table, derived via immunoSEQ multiplex PCR, lists solely in-frame clones and lacks some. Seen here are more than 150,000 clones, about 81% observed once, and the top ten hold less than 2%. The material sequenced was PBMCs. These receptors all come from a man aged 35 to 55 in good health and CMV-seronegative. Both conserved end residues are part of each CDR3. D genes are given only for firm matches. Clone size is given for some rows only: seen once, a few or many times, or a class if the clone is expanded.

D gene | J gene | clone size | V gene | CDR3 protein | CDR3 DNA
- | TRBJ1-6 | - | TRBV7-8 | CASSLGAGDLHF | TGTGCCAGCAGCTTAGGGGCAGGTGACCTCCACTTT
TRBD1 | TRBJ1-2 | - | TRBV5-4 | CASSPGQPDILYTF | TGTGCCAGCAGCCCGGGACAGCCGGATATCCTCTACACCTTC
- | TRBJ1-4 | few | TRBV7-9 | CSSSPPWAEQKLFF | TGTTCCAGCAGCCCTCCGTGGGCCGAGCAAAAACTGTTTTTT
TRBD1 | TRBJ1-1 | - | TRBV5-4 | CASSRTGANTEAFF | TGTGCCAGCAGCCGGACAGGGGCGAACACTGAAGCTTTCTTT
- | TRBJ2-1 | few | TRBV5-6 | CASSLTLNNEQFF | TGTGCCAGCAGCTTGACACTAAACAATGAGCAGTTCTTC
- | TRBJ1-3 | - | TRBV4-2 | CASSQEPGTGNTIYF | TGTGCCAGCAGCCAAGAACCAGGGACTGGAAACACCATATATTTT
TRBD2 | TRBJ2-1 | - | TRBV4-2 | CASSQLAGGSGEQFF | TGTGCCAGCAGCCAACTAGCGGGAGGCTCAGGTGAGCAGTTCTTC
- | TRBJ2-4 | - | TRBV19 | CASTTEGLRAKNIQYF | TGTGCCAGTACCACCGAAGGACTCCGGGCCAAAAACATTCAGTACTTC
TRBD2 | TRBJ2-2 | - | TRBV9 | CASSIREGGELFF | TGTGCCAGCAGCATCCGGGAGGGCGGGGAGCTGTTTTTT
TRBD1 | TRBJ1-2 | - | TRBV5-8 | CASSRGQGGTNYGYTF | TGTGCCAGCAGCCGGGGACAGGGAGGAACTAACTATGGCTACACCTTC
- | TRBJ2-7 | - | TRBV27 | CASSLYEDEQYF | TGTGCCAGCAGTTTATACGAGGACGAGCAGTACTTC
- | TRBJ2-3 | - | TRBV27 | CASSVSQVIQYLPHTDTQYF | TGTGCCAGCAGTGTCTCTCAGGTGATCCAGTACCTACCCCACACAGATACGCAGTATTTT
- | TRBJ2-7 | - | TRBV27 | CASSLRSGQSYEQYF | TGTGCCAGCAGTTTACGGTCAGGGCAATCCTACGAGCAGTACTTC
- | TRBJ1-2 | - | TRBV10-3 | CAISVDSAQNYGYTF | TGTGCCATCAGCGTCGACAGCGCTCAGAACTATGGCTACACCTTC
- | TRBJ2-3 | - | TRBV7-9 | CASSLGQGDTQYF | TGTGCCAGCAGCCTAGGCCAGGGGGATACGCAGTATTTT
TRBD1 | TRBJ1-2 | - | TRBV5-4 | CASTLGQELNGYTF | TGTGCCAGCACCCTTGGACAGGAGTTGAATGGCTACACCTTC
TRBD1 | TRBJ2-2 | - | TRBV5-1 | CASSPSGGPGELFF | TGCGCCAGCAGCCCGTCAGGGGGCCCCGGGGAGCTGTTTTTT
TRBD2 | TRBJ2-5 | - | TRBV4-1 | CASSQGLAGSPQETQYF | TGCGCCAGCAGCCAGGGACTAGCGGGATCTCCCCAAGAGACCCAGTACTTC
- | TRBJ1-2 | - | TRBV2 | CASSGTKPFNYGYTF | TGTGCCAGCAGTGGGACAAAACCGTTTAACTATGGCTACACCTTC
TRBD1 | TRBJ1-2 | once | TRBV7-2 | CASSPQQTGGLTNYGYTF | TGTGCCAGCAGCCCCCAACAGACAGGGGGACTTACTAACTATGGCTACACCTTC
TRBD1 | TRBJ2-2 | once | TRBV29-1 | CSARTGGLTGELFF | TGCAGCGCACGGACAGGGGGACTTACCGGGGAGCTGTTTTTT
- | TRBJ1-5 | - | TRBV19 | CASSLLTGVHQPQHF | TGTGCCAGTAGTCTCCTCACAGGAGTACATCAGCCCCAGCATTTT
- | TRBJ1-5 | - | TRBV30 | CAWSLTGSNQPQHF | TGTGCCTGGAGTTTAACGGGTAGCAATCAGCCCCAGCATTTT
TRBD2 | TRBJ2-5 | - | TRBV2 | CASRRGGSETQYF | TGTGCCAGCCGGCGGGGCGGGAGTGAGACCCAGTACTTC
TRBD1 | TRBJ1-5 | - | TRBV18 | CASSPTGDSNQPQHF | TGTGCCAGCTCACCGACAGGGGACAGCAATCAGCCCCAGCATTTT
- | TRBJ1-2 | - | TRBV4-1 | CASSQDGAPYGYTF | TGCGCCAGCAGCCAAGATGGGGCCCCCTATGGCTACACCTTC
TRBD1 | TRBJ2-7 | - | TRBV28 | CASSPLGQVKEYLYF | TGTGCCAGCAGTCCCCTCGGACAGGTAAAGGAATATCTGTACTTC
- | TRBJ1-1 | - | TRBV5-3 | CARSLEGGRGTANTEAFF | TGTGCCAGAAGCTTGGAGGGCGGCAGGGGAACAGCTAACACTGAAGCTTTCTTT
- | TRBJ2-3 | - | TRBV18 | CASSPAPGDTQYF | TGTGCCAGCTCACCAGCTCCGGGGGATACGCAGTATTTT
TRBD1 | TRBJ1-2 | - | TRBV11-3 | CASSATGAYGYTF | TGTGCCAGCAGCGCCACAGGGGCTTATGGCTACACCTTC
- | TRBJ2-7 | - | TRBV4-3 | CASSPGSGEQYF | TGCGCCAGCAGCCCTGGGAGCGGGGAGCAGTACTTC
TRBD2 | TRBJ2-1 | - | TRBV2 | CASLAGVLNEQFF | TGTGCCAGCCTAGCGGGAGTTCTGAATGAGCAGTTCTTC
TRBD1 | TRBJ1-6 | - | TRBV6-5 | CASSYGDRGDSPLHF | TGTGCCAGCAGTTACGGGGACAGGGGGGATTCACCCCTCCACTTT
- | TRBJ2-3 | once | TRBV28 | CASSFLQGTDTQYF | TGTGCCAGCAGTTTTTTGCAGGGGACAGATACGCAGTATTTT